This record covers a single T cell receptor beta chain. These data are taken from a study of blood T cell repertoires in COVID-19. The wider study: COVID-19 samples, acute and convalescent, were from the United States, Italy and Spain. The cDNA or gDNA used as material had been derived from T cells, B-cell-depleted T cells, or PBMCs.

Under the authors' procedure: Amplified reference gene primers provided the basis for estimating nucleated cell counts. Using immunoSEQ multiplex PCR, the repertoire was profiled, and TCRdb retains in-frame clones only, with some absent. V, J and clone size are those of that table, while D and trimming were read from the DNA. The top ten clones hold approximately 4.5% of a sample with under 500,000 clones, roughly 90% of them seen once. Germline V CDR1 and CDR2: LNHDA, SQIVND (reference sequence). The CDR3 length is 15 residues. The J segment lost 1 base and the V segment lost 7 bases, leaving 6 bases of the junction unmatched.

The clonotype was recovered from a woman in her twenties or thirties with acute or convalescent COVID-19. Sample: peripheral blood. The J gene is TRBJ1-5, the V gene TRBV19, with 8 positions matching TRBD1. The CDR3 DNA is TGTGCCAGTAAAAACAGGGGGACAAGCAATCAGCCCCAGCATTTT. This gives the protein CASKNRGTSNQPQHF.